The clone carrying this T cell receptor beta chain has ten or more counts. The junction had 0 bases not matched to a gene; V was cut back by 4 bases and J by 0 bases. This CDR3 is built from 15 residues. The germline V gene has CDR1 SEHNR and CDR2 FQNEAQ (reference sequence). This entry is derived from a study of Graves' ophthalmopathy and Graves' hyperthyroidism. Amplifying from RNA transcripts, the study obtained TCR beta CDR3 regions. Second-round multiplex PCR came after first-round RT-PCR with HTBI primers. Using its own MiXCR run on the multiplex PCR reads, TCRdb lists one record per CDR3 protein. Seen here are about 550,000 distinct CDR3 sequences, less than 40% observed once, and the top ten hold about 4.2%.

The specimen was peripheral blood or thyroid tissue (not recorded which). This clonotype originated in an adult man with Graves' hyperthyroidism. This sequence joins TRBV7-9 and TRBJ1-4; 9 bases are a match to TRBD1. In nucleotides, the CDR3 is TGTGCCAGCAGCTGGACAGGGGCAACTAATGAAAAACTGTTTTTT. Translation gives CASSWTGATNEKLFF.